This T cell receptor beta chain was sequenced for a study of spatial heterogeneity in lung cancer. Study at large: Each distinct TCR and UMI combination averaged more than ten appearances in raw reads.

Concerning this clonotype: Its antigen is still unknown.

The CDR3 sequence is 14 residues long. Germline CDR1 MGHRA, CDR2 YSYEKL. Trimming pared 0 bases from V and 9 bases from J, leaving 13 bases between. Time point indicated: sample taken at primary tumor resection. Findings and caveats of the study: Coverage estimated for tumor T cells reached 5.5% to 9% for alpha chains and 13% for beta chains. Expanded alpha and beta TCR counts within tumors tracked tumor mutation counts.

TCRdb re-analysed the 5' RACE reads in MiXCR, keeping a single row per CDR3 protein. The sample has about 5,700 distinct CDR3 sequences, about 27% seen once. This clonotype was obtained from a male donor with early-stage non-small cell lung cancer. Material: lung tumor tissue, obtained at surgery. This chain links TRBV4-1 with TRBJ2-3; D gene unclear. The CDR3 DNA is TGCGCCAGCAGCCAAGATTTTGGCTACGACACGCAGTATTTT. Amino acids: CASSQDFGYDTQYF.